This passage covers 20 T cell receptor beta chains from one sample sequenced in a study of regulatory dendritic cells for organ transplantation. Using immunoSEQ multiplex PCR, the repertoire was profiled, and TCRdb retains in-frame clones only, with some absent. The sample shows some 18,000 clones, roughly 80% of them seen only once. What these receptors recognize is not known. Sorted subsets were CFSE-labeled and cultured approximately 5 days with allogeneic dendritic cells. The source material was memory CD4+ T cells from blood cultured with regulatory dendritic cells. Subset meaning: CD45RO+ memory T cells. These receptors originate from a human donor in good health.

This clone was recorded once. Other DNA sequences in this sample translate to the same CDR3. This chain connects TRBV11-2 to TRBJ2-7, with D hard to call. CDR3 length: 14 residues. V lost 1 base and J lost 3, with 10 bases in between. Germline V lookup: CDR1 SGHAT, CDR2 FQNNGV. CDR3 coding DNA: TGTGCCAGCAGCTTAGGGCTGACTGACTACGAGCAGTACTTC. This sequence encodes CASSLGLTDYEQYF.

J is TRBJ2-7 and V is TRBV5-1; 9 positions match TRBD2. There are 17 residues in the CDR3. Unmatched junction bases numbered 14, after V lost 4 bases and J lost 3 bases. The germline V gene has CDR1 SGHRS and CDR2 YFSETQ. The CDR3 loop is CASSPFGTSGSSYEQYF. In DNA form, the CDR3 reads TGCGCCAGCAGCCCTTTTGGTACTAGCGGGTCTAGCTACGAGCAGTACTTC.

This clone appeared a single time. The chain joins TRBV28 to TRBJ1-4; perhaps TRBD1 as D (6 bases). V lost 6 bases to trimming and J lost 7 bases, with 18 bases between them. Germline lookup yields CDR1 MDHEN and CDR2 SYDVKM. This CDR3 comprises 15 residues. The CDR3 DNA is TGTGCCAGCAGCTCCCTACAGGGTTGGGTTGAAAAACTGTTTTTT. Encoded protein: CASSSLQGWVEKLFF.

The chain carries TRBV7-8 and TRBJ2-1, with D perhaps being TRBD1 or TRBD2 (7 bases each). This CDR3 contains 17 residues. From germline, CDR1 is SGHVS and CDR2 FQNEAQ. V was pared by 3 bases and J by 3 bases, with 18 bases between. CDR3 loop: CASSFWLRGGIYNEQFF. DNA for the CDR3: TGTGCCAGCAGCTTTTGGCTCAGGGGGGGGATCTACAATGAGCAGTTCTTC.

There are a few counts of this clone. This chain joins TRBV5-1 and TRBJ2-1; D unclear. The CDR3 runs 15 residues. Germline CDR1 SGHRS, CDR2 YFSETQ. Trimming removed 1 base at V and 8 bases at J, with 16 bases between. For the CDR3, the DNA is TGCGCCAGCAGCTTGTTGGTGTCTAATACAGATGAGCAGTTCTTC. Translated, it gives CASSLLVSNTDEQFF.

The CDR3 region has the DNA TGTGCCAGCAGCCTGGGACTAGCGGGGATGACCTACGAGCAGTACTTC. It translates to CASSLGLAGMTYEQYF. The V call is TRBV5-4, the J call TRBJ2-7, with 13 positions matching TRBD2. Trimming cost V 4 bases and J 2 bases; bases outside gene matches: 6. Germline V gene sequence: CDR1 SGHNT, CDR2 YYREEE (reference sequence). This CDR3 spans 16 amino acids.

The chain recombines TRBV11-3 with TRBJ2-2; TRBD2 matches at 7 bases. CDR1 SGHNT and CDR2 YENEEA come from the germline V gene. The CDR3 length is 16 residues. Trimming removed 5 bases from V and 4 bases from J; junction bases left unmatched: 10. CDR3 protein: CASSPGGFGRTGELFF. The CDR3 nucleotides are TGTGCCAGCAGCCCGGGGGGTTTCGGGCGCACCGGGGAGCTGTTTTTT.

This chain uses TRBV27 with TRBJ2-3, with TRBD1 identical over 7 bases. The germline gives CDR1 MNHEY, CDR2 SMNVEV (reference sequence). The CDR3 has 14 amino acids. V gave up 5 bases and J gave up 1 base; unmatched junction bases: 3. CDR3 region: CASSHGQGTDTQYF. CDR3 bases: TGTGCCAGCAGTCATGGACAGGGCACAGATACGCAGTATTTT.

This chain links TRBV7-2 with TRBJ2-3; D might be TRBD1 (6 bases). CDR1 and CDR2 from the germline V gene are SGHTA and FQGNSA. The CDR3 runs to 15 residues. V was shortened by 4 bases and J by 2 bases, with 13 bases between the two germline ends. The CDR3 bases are TGTGCCAGCAGCTACGATTGGACAGACACAGATACGCAGTATTTT. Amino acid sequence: CASSYDWTDTDTQYF.

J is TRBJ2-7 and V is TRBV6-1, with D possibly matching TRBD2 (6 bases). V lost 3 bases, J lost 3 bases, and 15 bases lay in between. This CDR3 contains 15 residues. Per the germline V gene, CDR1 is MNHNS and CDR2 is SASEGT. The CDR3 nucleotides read TGTGCCAGCAGTGACCCCTGGCGGGGTGACTACGAGCAGTACTTC. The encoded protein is CASSDPWRGDYEQYF.

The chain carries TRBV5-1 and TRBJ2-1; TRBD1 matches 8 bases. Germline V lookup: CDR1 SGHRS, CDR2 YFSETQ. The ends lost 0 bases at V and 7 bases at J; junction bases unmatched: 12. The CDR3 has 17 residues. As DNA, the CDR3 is TGCGCCAGCAGCTTGGCCCCCTACGGACAGGGAGGAAATGAGCAGTTCTTC. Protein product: CASSLAPYGQGGNEQFF.

Written as DNA, the CDR3 is TGTGCCACCAGCAGAGATCATGCGGGCTCTGGAAACACCATATATTTT. The encoded protein is CATSRDHAGSGNTIYF. The chain combines TRBV15 with TRBJ1-3; unclear D gene. Germline V gene lookup returns CDR1 LNHNV and CDR2 YYDKDF (reference sequence). The V and J ends lost 0 bases and 0 bases respectively, with 9 bases between them. This CDR3 is built from 16 residues.

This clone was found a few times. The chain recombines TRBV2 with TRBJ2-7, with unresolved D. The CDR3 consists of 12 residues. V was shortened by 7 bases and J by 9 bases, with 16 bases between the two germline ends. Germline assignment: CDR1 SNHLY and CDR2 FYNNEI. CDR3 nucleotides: TGTGCCAGCATTGACGATGGGCTGGGGCAGTACTTC. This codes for CASIDDGLGQYF.

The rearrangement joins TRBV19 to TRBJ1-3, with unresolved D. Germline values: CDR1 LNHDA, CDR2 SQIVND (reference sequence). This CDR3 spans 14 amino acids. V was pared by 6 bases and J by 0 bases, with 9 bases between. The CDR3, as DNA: TGTGCCAGTAGGATGACGGCCTCTGGAAACACCATATATTTT. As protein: CASRMTASGNTIYF.

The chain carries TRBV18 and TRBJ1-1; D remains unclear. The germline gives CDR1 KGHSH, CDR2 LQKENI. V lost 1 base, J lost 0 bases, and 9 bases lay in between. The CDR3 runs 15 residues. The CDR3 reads CASSPRLQLNTEAFF. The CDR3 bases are TGTGCCAGCTCACCACGTTTACAACTGAACACTGAAGCTTTCTTT. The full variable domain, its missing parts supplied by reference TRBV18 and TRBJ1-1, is NAGVMQNPRHLVRRRGQEARLRCSPMKGHSHVYWYRQLPEEGLKFMVYLQKENIIDESGMPKERFSAEFPKEGPSILRIQQVVRGDSAAYFCASSPRLQLNTEAFFGQGTRLTVV.

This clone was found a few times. The CDR3 coding sequence is TGTGCCAGCAGCCTAACAGGGAGGGCCAATCAGCCCCAGCATTTT. Translated, it gives CASSLTGRANQPQHF. J is TRBJ1-5 and V is TRBV27; maybe TRBD1 (6 bases). Germline V gives CDR1 MNHEY, CDR2 SMNVEV (reference sequence). The CDR3 totals 15 residues. Deletions cut 6 bases from V and 3 bases from J, with 15 bases between.

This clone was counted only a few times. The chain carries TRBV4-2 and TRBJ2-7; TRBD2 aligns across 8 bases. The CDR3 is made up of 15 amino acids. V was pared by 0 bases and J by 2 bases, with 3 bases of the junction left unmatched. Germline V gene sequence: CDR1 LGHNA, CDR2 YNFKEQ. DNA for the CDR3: TGTGCCAGCAGCCAAGAAAAGCGGGAGCCCTACGAGCAGTACTTC. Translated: CASSQEKREPYEQYF.

Here the CDR3 reads CASSHEGTGYGYTF. The CDR3 DNA follows: TGTGCCAGCAGCCACGAAGGGACTGGCTATGGCTACACCTTC. The rearrangement uses TRBV4-2 and TRBJ1-2; TRBD1 might be the D (5 bases). The CDR3 is made up of 14 amino acids. CDR1 is LGHNA and CDR2 is YNFKEQ in the germline V gene. The ends were cut back, 3 bases at V and 4 bases at J, with 12 bases in the middle.

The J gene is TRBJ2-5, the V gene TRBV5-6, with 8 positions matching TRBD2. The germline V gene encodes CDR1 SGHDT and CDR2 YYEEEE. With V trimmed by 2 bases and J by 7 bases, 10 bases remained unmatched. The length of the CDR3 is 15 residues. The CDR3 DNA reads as TGTGCCAGCAGCTTACCCGGGGGGGTCCGCGTGACCCAGTACTTC. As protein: CASSLPGGVRVTQYF.

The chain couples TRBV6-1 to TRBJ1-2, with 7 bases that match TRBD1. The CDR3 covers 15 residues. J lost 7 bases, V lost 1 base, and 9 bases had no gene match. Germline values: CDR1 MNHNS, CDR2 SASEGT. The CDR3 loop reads CASSEGRTGEVGYTF. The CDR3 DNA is TGTGCCAGCAGTGAAGGGAGGACAGGTGAAGTTGGCTACACCTTC.